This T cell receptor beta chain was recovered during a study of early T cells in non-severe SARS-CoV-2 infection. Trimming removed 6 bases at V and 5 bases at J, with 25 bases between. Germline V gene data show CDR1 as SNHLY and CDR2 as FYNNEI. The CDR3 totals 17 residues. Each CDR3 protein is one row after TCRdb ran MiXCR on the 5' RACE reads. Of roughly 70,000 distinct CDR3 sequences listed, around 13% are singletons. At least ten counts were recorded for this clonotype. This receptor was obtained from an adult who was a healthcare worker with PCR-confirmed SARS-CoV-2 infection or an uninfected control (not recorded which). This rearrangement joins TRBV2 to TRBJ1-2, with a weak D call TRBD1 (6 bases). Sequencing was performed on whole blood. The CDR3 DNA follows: TGTGCCAGCAGCGAGTCTAATGGACAGAGTTTTTCTTATGGCTACACCTTC. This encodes CASSESNGQSFSYGYTF.